The 15 T cell receptor beta chains reported below all come from one sample, sequenced in a study of T cells expressing NK-cell markers. TCRdb reprocessed the 5' RACE reads and keeps a single row for each CDR3 protein, giving no DNA. The sample table includes some 280,000 distinct CDR3 sequences. The sample was blood T cells: a sorted CD56 or NKG2C T cell subset, CD4+ or CD8+ T cells, or bulk PBMC T cells (not recorded which). The source is a man aged 18 to 29 in good health.

This sequence joins TRBV5-1 and TRBJ2-1; absent DNA, TCRdb's TRBD1 call cannot be checked. The germline V gene encodes CDR1 SGHRS and CDR2 YFSETQ. The CDR3 has 15 residues. The CDR3 here is CASTRDRGKGNEQFF.

The V call is TRBV5-1, the J call TRBJ2-1; the D gene TCRdb calls, TRBD1, cannot be checked with no DNA. CDR3 size: 15 residues. CDR1 and CDR2 (germline): SGHRS, YFSETQ. The CDR3 loop is CASSKTGSPYNEQFF.

The rearrangement joins TRBV11-2 to TRBJ2-3; TCRdb outputs TRBD2, but without DNA this stays unchecked. The CDR3 is 20 amino acids. Germline loops: CDR1 SGHAT, CDR2 FQNNGV. The CDR3 spells CASSLVPGLAGGSGTDTQYF.

J is TRBJ2-2 and V is TRBV7-6; the D call from TCRdb, TRBD2, cannot be confirmed without DNA. Germline loops: CDR1 SGHVS, CDR2 FNYEAQ. The length of the CDR3 is 15 residues. CDR3 residues: CASSHKPAGIGELFF.

The J gene is TRBJ2-1, the V gene TRBV19; TCRdb reports TRBD2, a call that lacks DNA to check it against. The length of the CDR3 is 15 residues. Germline values: CDR1 LNHDA, CDR2 SQIVND (reference sequence). CDR3 protein: CASSTRREAYNEQFF.

J is TRBJ2-2 and V is TRBV24-1; the D gene TCRdb calls, TRBD1, cannot be checked with no DNA. Germline values: CDR1 KGHDR, CDR2 SFDVKD. CDR3 length equals 16 residues. The CDR3 loop reads CATSDLSRGEAGELFF.

The V call is TRBV5-1, the J call TRBJ1-2; TCRdb's D call, TRBD1, is unchecked because there is no DNA. Germline V lookup: CDR1 SGHRS, CDR2 YFSETQ. The CDR3 is 15 residues long. The CDR3 here is CASSLVVGGNYGYTF. Full variable domain (outside the CDR3, taken from reference TRBV5-1 and TRBJ1-2): KAGVTQTPRYLIKTRGQQVTLSCSPISGHRSVSWYQQTPGQGLQFLFEYFSETQRNKGNFPGRFSGRQFSNSRSEMNVSTLELGDSALYLCASSLVVGGNYGYTFGSGTRLTVV.

The V call is TRBV10-3, the J call TRBJ1-5; TCRdb names TRBD1, which stays unverified in the absence of DNA. CDR3 size: 13 residues. The germline V gene has CDR1 ENHRY and CDR2 SYGVKD. CDR3 protein: CAISGQVESPQHF.

J is TRBJ1-3 and V is TRBV6-5. The CDR3 covers 15 residues. Per germline, CDR1 MNHEY and CDR2 SVGAGI. CDR3 protein: CASSYSEVGGNTIYF.

The genes are TRBV7-9 and TRBJ2-1. Germline CDR1 is SEHNR and CDR2 is FQNEAQ (reference sequence). The CDR3 runs 12 residues. The CDR3 sequence: CASTSVPDEQFF.

The V and J genes are TRBV20-1 and TRBJ2-4; checking the TCRdb D call of TRBD1 is not possible without DNA. This CDR3 is built from 15 residues. Germline CDR1 and CDR2: DFQATT and SNEGSKA (reference sequence). CDR3 region: CSAQKGDSSKNIQYF.

The chain has TRBV2 and TRBJ2-1; TCRdb selects TRBD1, and the lack of DNA leaves this call unchecked. This CDR3 is built from 13 residues. Germline values: CDR1 SNHLY, CDR2 FYNNEI. This CDR3 reads CASSTTGGHEQFF. Filled out from reference TRBV2 and TRBJ2-1, the complete variable domain reads EPEVTQTPSHQVTQMGQEVILRCVPISNHLYFYWYRQILGQKVEFLVSFYNNEISEKSEIFDDQFSVERPDGSNFTLKIRSTKLEDSAMYFCASSTTGGHEQFFGPGTRLTVL.

The chain couples TRBV12-3 or TRBV12-4 to TRBJ2-7; absent DNA, TCRdb's TRBD2 call cannot be checked. The CDR3 length is 12 residues. This chain's CDR3 is CASSFVRAEQYF.

The V gene is TRBV4-2, the J gene TRBJ2-2; TCRdb proposes TRBD1, but this gene call is untestable without DNA. CDR1 is LGHNA and CDR2 is YNFKEQ in the germline V gene. The CDR3 runs 18 residues. The CDR3 spells CASSPTSTGDVSTGELFF.

The chain uses TRBV27 and TRBJ2-3. The CDR3 runs to 14 residues. The germline gives CDR1 MNHEY, CDR2 SMNVEV (reference sequence). The CDR3 spells CASVWGKSTDTQYF.